The 2 T cell receptor beta chains below were found in one sample sequenced in a study of identical twins. TCRdb redid the calling of the 5' RACE reads with MiXCR, one entry per CDR3 protein. This sample has approximately 260,000 distinct CDR3 sequences, with about 9% found just once. The data were also submitted as part of a second study, on yellow fever vaccine responses in identical twins.

The sample was CD8+ T cells sorted from blood. Receptor source: a woman between 18 and 29 years old in good health.

This rearrangement joins TRBV10-3 to TRBJ2-1; 8 bases agree with TRBD1. The CDR3 is made up of 14 amino acids. Germline CDR1 reads ENHRY; CDR2 reads SYGVKD. V shed 8 bases, J shed 6 bases, and the junction held 9 bases outside the gene matches. For the CDR3, the DNA is TGTGCCATCTTCTCCGGGACAGGTATCAATGAGCAGTTCTTC. Amino acid sequence: CAIFSGTGINEQFF.

This clonotype was seen many times. V is TRBV2 and J is TRBJ1-5; D remains unclear. The ends were cut back, 0 bases at V and 5 bases at J, with 14 bases in the middle. CDR1 is SNHLY and CDR2 is FYNNEI in the germline V gene. The CDR3 runs 16 residues. The CDR3 reads CASSEALRLGYQPQHF. The CDR3 nucleotides read TGTGCCAGCAGTGAAGCGCTTCGGTTGGGTTATCAGCCCCAGCATTTT.